This record concerns one T cell receptor beta chain sequence. Its antigen has not been determined. Nothing much larger sits one base from this clone, and base qualities are not available. This entry is derived from a study of long-term antiretroviral therapy in people with HIV (dated by TCRdb to between 2021 and 2024). Concerning the study at large: Collection of the earliest samples took place about a decade ahead of the 2015 WHO recommendation for immediate ART, at a time when ART was typically delayed until CD4 counts fell. This retrospective serial study examined whether starting ART and sustained HIV suppression were associated with changes in the composition and diversity of the TRB repertoire in peripheral blood. A total of around 190 cryopreserved PBMC samples came from a few dozen adults with confirmed HIV infection and were collected serially over a mean of approximately 6 years (range 1-12). Among the 30 or so participants with HIV, about 11 were female. Test extractions of a monoclonal T-cell line alongside 30 or so polyclonal samples showed no cross-contamination during QIAcube processing. The full study reports these points: Expanded TRB clones identified before ART initiation dominated the repertoire at all time points, although this dominance fluctuated and declined in many PLHIV after ART. Because cell numbers in pre-ART samples were limited, unsorted PBMC were profiled instead of sorted CD4+ and CD8+ T cells. ART initiation was associated with a significant increase in TRB diversity, but diversity stayed significantly below transplant donor controls even after long-term ART. HIV repertoires had narrower CDR3 length ranges than controls, and the network structure suggested an antigen-experienced repertoire that shifted only slightly toward naive after ART. The samples span the years 2004 to 2017, and the ART regimens used may be less effective than current regimens. Owing to limited PBMC availability, only the TCR beta chain was sequenced, without alpha chain pairing. Inferences about post-ART repertoire changes are limited because no data were available on ART adherence, viral resistance or therapy changes.

The cysteine opens and the phenylalanine closes a CDR3 of 15 amino acids. Only CDR3 DNA is held: 45 bases, read in frame from base 1. CDR1 is given as SGDLS and CDR2 as YYNGEE, both from the germline V gene. V is shortened by 0 bases, J by 2 bases, and the region joining them spans 10 bases. The immunoSEQ hsTCRB v3.0 assay was used at survey level resolution to sequence the TRB variable region. A depth of roughly 40,000-55,000 T-cell genomes per sample was targeted for TRB sequencing. Pooled TRB libraries were sequenced on an Illumina MiSeq with a v3 150-cycle kit. The study's own analysis went as follows. Repertoire analysis ran in R within a reproducible Nextflow workflow covering QC, data transformation and analysis. LymphoSeq2, an R package for exploring AIRR-Seq data, was used to implement the custom analyses. A handful of samples that yielded fewer than 5000 total TRB sequences were excluded, so that approximately 200 HIV repertoires were analyzed. Among the roughly 190 retained HIV repertoires, about 60 were collected before ART initiation and approximately 130 were collected after ART initiation. Each repertoire was downsampled to 5000 TRB nucleotide sequences, and summary statistics were averaged across 100 downsampling iterations. The analysis kept only TRB sequences whose CDR3 regions were at least seven amino acids long. Diversity was measured with a Shannon entropy-derived clonality score and the Gini coefficient. Repertoire networks linked the top 5000 CDR3 amino acid sequences whenever two sequences differed by an edit distance of one. Antigen specificity groups and MHC restriction were predicted for TRB CDR3 amino acid sequences with GLIPH2. CDR3 amino acid sequences were matched against VDJdb and McPAS-TCR to flag known CMV, EBV, HIV or tissue antigen associations. Pre-ART, post-ART and control groups were compared with Wilcoxon signed-rank tests and Holm-Bonferroni correction. In its TCRdb copy, this immuneACCESS table keeps in-frame sequences only and misses some clones. Where compared with another copy, unresolved V genes explain less than half of these, and the others have no known cause. The DNA was the basis for D and trimming; V, J and clone size are from that table. The sample table lists some 28,000 clones, 80% of them with a count of one. Of the sample, 5.5% to 8% falls within the top ten clones.

Inclusion was restricted to participants for whom at least one PBMC sample before ART initiation and at least two post-ART samples were available. All participants with HIV were treated in the United States of America. Before DNA extraction, cryopreserved samples of about 1-11 million PBMC were thawed and then washed. At the time of the earliest PBMC sample for each participant with HIV, ages ranged from about 20 to 54 years. Per participant, PBMC samples came from 1-4 timepoints prior to ART initiation and 2-8 timepoints following ART initiation, for a median of 7 samples. Serial HIV viral load, CD4+ T-cell count, ART history and demographic data were obtained for every participant. Genomic DNA was extracted from unsorted PBMC with a Qiagen kit on a QIAcube, processed in batches of 12 samples.

The chain is encoded by TRBV9 joined to TRBJ2-3; TRBD2 might be the D gene, on 6 matching bases. This clonotype was sampled from a man aged 35 to 55 with HIV. The specimen comprised unsorted PBMCs, sampled 0.3 years after starting antiretroviral therapy. The DNA sequence reads TGTGCCAGCAGCGTAGTCGGGACTTACACAGATACGCAGTATTTT. It translates to CASSVVGTYTDTQYF.